Sequencing of this T cell receptor beta chain was carried out in a study of post-analysis software for immune sequencing data. Study outcomes and limitations: TRBV5-6, TRBV5-1 and TRBV20-1 belonged to a set of about 5 TRBV segments that were more frequent in patients than controls.

The CDR3 length is 14 residues. CDR1 and CDR2 from the germline V gene are SGHRS and YFSETQ. The V gene lost 1 base and the J gene lost 0 bases, with 5 bases spanning the gap. Unique molecular identifiers were present in the TCR beta cDNA libraries. One entry per CDR3 protein results from TCRdb running MiXCR on the PCR reads. Counted here are about 820,000 distinct CDR3 sequences, 53% occurring once; the ten biggest clones make up under 6%. As regards this clonotype: The antigen is undetermined.

The J gene is TRBJ2-4, the V gene TRBV5-1; D gene uncertain. Sequencing input: blood. The sequence came from a girl aged 10-17 years with multiple sclerosis. The CDR3 nucleotides read TGCGCCAGCAGCTTGACCCTAGCCAAAAACATTCAGTACTTC. Its protein product is CASSLTLAKNIQYF.